The clone carrying this T cell receptor (beta chain) appeared a single time. Its antigen is as yet unknown. This specimen comes from a study of a mutant IDH1 vaccine in newly diagnosed glioma. Clones were sequenced by immunoSEQ multiplex PCR, and TCRdb holds only the in-frame ones, with some missing. This sample yields around 56,000 clones, of which around 80% are seen a single time; about 8.1% belongs to the top ten. General study results and limits: Patients mounted vaccine-induced immune responses in just over 90% of cases.

Time point defined: week 23, last vaccination. Alongside topical imiquimod, each dose of vaccine comprised 300 ug of mutant IDH1 20-mer peptide. The V gene lost 5 bases and the J gene lost 10 bases, with 12 bases spanning the gap. The CDR3 runs 11 residues. Looked up from germline, CDR1 is DFQATT and CDR2 is SNEGSKA (reference sequence). This sequence joins TRBV20-1 and TRBJ2-1; no definite D call. The clonotype comes from a woman in her thirties or forties with glioma. Some clones in this sample may be carry-over from other donors' samples. Source: PBMCs, taken from a glioma patient whose treatment included an IDH1 peptide vaccine. The CDR3 sequence is CSASTGLEQFF. The DNA for the CDR3 is TGCAGTGCTTCCACTGGGCTCGAGCAGTTCTTC.